This T cell receptor (beta chain) was identified in a study of blood T cell repertoires in COVID-19. Study as a whole: The analysed material was cDNA or gDNA that came from T cells, B-cell-depleted T cells, or PBMCs.

In the study's own analysis: Nucleated cell counts were estimated from reference gene primer amplification. Libraries were prepared by immunoSEQ multiplex PCR; TCRdb keeps only in-frame clonotypes and omits some of them. That table is the source of V, J and clone size, and D and trimming were worked out from the DNA. The sample includes about 250,000 clones, around 86% seen only once; the top ten take 5% to 6%. Seattle's cohort entered during active infection and was followed longitudinally. Germline V lookup: CDR1 MDHEN, CDR2 SYDVKM. The CDR3 extends over 15 amino acids. The ends were cut back, 4 bases at V and 6 bases at J, with 13 bases in the middle.

The source material was peripheral blood. The sequence was obtained from a woman at least 80 years old with COVID-19, enrolled during active disease. The chain is built from TRBV28 and TRBJ1-6; maybe TRBD1 (6 bases). The CDR3 coding sequence is TGTGCCAGCAGTTACCTCACAGGGACTAATTCACCCCTCCACTTT. Its translation: CASSYLTGTNSPLHF. Full variable domain (remainder filled in from reference TRBV28 and TRBJ1-6): DVKVTQSSRYLVKRTGEKVFLECVQDMDHENMFWYRQDPGLGLRLIYFSYDVKMKEKGDIPEGYSVSREKKERFSLILESASTNQTSMYLCASSYLTGTNSPLHFGNGTRLTVT.